The 20 T cell receptor beta chains presented below share a single source sample, sequenced in a study of shared clonotypes between healthy human individuals (dated by TCRdb to 2018 to 2021). Libraries were constructed by the immunoSEQ multiplex PCR assay. TCRdb took over this immuneACCESS table, retaining in-frame rearrangements with V and J assigned. Such tables are incomplete; in checked studies, under half of the missing clones stem from an unresolved V gene, and the remainder is unexplained. The sample table shows about 2.4 million clones, and just over 90% are seen once. 0.11% to 0.15% of the sample is taken by the ten largest. Sequencing was done on a sample of naive CD4+ T cells sorted from blood. The sample's cell subset or site, from its label and the paper: CD45RA+ positively selected. The receptors were sampled from a man between 18 and 29 years old in good health.

The V and J genes are TRBV5-5 and TRBJ1-4; D uncertain. Per germline, CDR1 SGHKS and CDR2 YYEKEE (reference sequence). This CDR3 is 13 amino acids long. Trimming cost V 4 bases and J 6 bases, with 10 bases left between them. CDR3 loop: CASSVPVDEKLFF. In DNA form, the CDR3 reads TGTGCCAGCAGCGTCCCGGTGGATGAAAAACTGTTTTTT. The complete variable domain, with remaining parts taken from reference TRBV5-5 and TRBJ1-4, reads DAGVTQSPTHLIKTRGQQVTLRCSPISGHKSVSWYQQVLGQGPQFIFQYYEKEERGRGNFPDRFSARQFPNYSSELNVNALLLGDSALYLCASSVPVDEKLFFGSGTQLSVL.

The chain combines TRBV5-1 with TRBJ2-7; TRBD2 aligns across 10 bases. The V gene's germline CDR1 is SGHRS and CDR2 YFSETQ. The CDR3 is 15 amino acids. V lost 3 bases and J lost 4; bases outside the gene matches: 7. The chain's CDR3 is CASSSRSGRLYEQYF. The CDR3 DNA reads as TGCGCCAGCAGCTCCCGTAGCGGGAGGCTGTACGAGCAGTACTTC.

The rearrangement uses TRBV5-4 and TRBJ2-5; a possible D gene is TRBD2 (5 bases). The germline V gene has CDR1 SGHNT and CDR2 YYREEE (reference sequence). V was shortened by 4 bases and J by 5 bases, with 15 bases between the two germline ends. This CDR3 is 14 amino acids long. The CDR3 reads CASSIGMRRETQYF. The CDR3 DNA reads as TGTGCCAGCAGCATCGGGATGCGTCGGGAGACCCAGTACTTC.

This chain uses TRBV2 with TRBJ2-5; tentatively, D is TRBD2 (6 bases). The CDR3 covers 14 residues. Germline V gene sequence: CDR1 SNHLY, CDR2 FYNNEI. The V end was cut by 4 bases, the J end by 2 bases, with 11 bases between. The CDR3 DNA reads as TGTGCCAGCAGTGGCGGGACGTTTCAAGAGACCCAGTACTTC. Amino acid sequence: CASSGGTFQETQYF.

This sequence joins TRBV4-1 and TRBJ2-1; TRBD2 matches at 7 bases. V shed 0 bases, J shed 3 bases, and the junction held 8 bases outside the gene matches. The CDR3 is 17 amino acids. CDR1 and CDR2 from the germline V gene are MGHRA and YSYEKL. CDR3 protein: CASSQEGGAAYYNEQFF. For the CDR3, the DNA is TGCGCCAGCAGCCAAGAGGGAGGGGCGGCCTACTACAATGAGCAGTTCTTC.

V is TRBV5-4 and J is TRBJ1-2; no clear D. Trimming stripped 9 bases from V and 5 bases from J, with 17 bases between. The CDR3 length is 13 residues. Germline CDR1 reads SGHNT; CDR2 reads YYREEE (reference sequence). Written as DNA, the CDR3 is TGTGCCATTAGCGGCCGCCCTAGTTATGGCTACACCTTC. This gives the protein CAISGRPSYGYTF.

The chain's CDR3 is CASSQGGGPNQPQHF. The CDR3 nucleotides read TGTGCCAGCAGCCAAGGGGGGGGACCGAATCAGCCCCAGCATTTT. The rearrangement joins TRBV14 to TRBJ1-5, with D tentatively TRBD1 (5 bases). The length of the CDR3 is 15 residues. Germline V gene lookup returns CDR1 SGHDN and CDR2 FVKESK. V lost 1 base, J lost 4 bases, and 11 bases lay in between.

The CDR3 sequence: CASGLFGTGTSEQYF. The CDR3 DNA is TGTGCTAGTGGTTTGTTTGGGACAGGGACCTCCGAGCAGTACTTC. J is TRBJ2-7 and V is TRBV12-5, with 9 bases matching TRBD1. V lost 2 bases to trimming and J lost 6 bases; unmatched junction nucleotides: 8. Germline CDR1 and CDR2: LGHNT and FRNRAP. This CDR3 has 15 amino acids.

The gene calls are TRBV30 and TRBJ1-6; tentative D call: TRBD1 (5 bases). Looked up from germline, CDR1 is GTSNPN and CDR2 is SVGIG (reference sequence). The ends were cut back, 2 bases at V and 0 bases at J, with 14 bases in the middle. The CDR3 extends over 17 amino acids. In nucleotides, the CDR3 is TGTGCCTGGAGTAGAGGGGATACAAGCTCCTATAATTCACCCCTCCACTTT. This translates into CAWSRGDTSSYNSPLHF.

CDR3 bases: TGTGCCAGTATCTCCTCGTCCCCGACTAGCGGGACCCAGTACAATGAGCAGTTCTTC. It is translated as CASISSSPTSGTQYNEQFF. The chain links TRBV19 to TRBJ2-1, with 11 bases aligning to TRBD2. Germline V lookup: CDR1 LNHDA, CDR2 SQIVND (reference sequence). The CDR3 extends over 19 amino acids. The trim removed 7 bases at V and 4 bases at J, leaving 18 bases unmatched.

This chain joins TRBV20-1 and TRBJ1-1; D may be TRBD1 (6 bases). In germline, CDR1 is DFQATT, CDR2 SNEGSKA (reference sequence). This CDR3 comprises 11 residues. The V end was cut by 4 bases, the J end by 7 bases, with 10 bases between. CDR3 sequence (DNA): TGCAGTGCTATTAGGGGGATTGAAGCTTTCTTT. Amino acid sequence: CSAIRGIEAFF.

The chain combines TRBV6-1 with TRBJ2-2; perhaps TRBD2 as D (5 bases). Trimming removed 2 bases at V and 3 bases at J, with 10 bases between. This CDR3 is built from 15 residues. Germline V gives CDR1 MNHNS, CDR2 SASEGT. CDR3 nucleotides: TGTGCCAGCAGTGAACCCTCGAGGGACACCGGGGAGCTGTTTTTT. Translating it yields CASSEPSRDTGELFF.

The genes are TRBV5-5 and TRBJ1-5; TRBD1 matches 7 bases. The junction had 4 bases not matched to a gene; V was cut back by 0 bases and J by 1 base. Germline V gene lookup returns CDR1 SGHKS and CDR2 YYEKEE (reference sequence). The CDR3 has 16 residues. The DNA for the CDR3 is TGTGCCAGCAGCTTGGCCGGGACAGAAAGCAATCAGCCCCAGCATTTT. It translates to CASSLAGTESNQPQHF.

Details on this clone: Other DNA sequences of this sample code for an identical CDR3. This rearrangement joins TRBV2 to TRBJ2-2; tentative D call: TRBD2 (5 bases). The CDR3 totals 15 residues. Trimming took off 1 base at V and 1 base at J, with 7 bases between the two ends. CDR1 and CDR2 (germline): SNHLY, FYNNEI. DNA for the CDR3: TGTGCCAGCAGTGAAGTACGGGGGAACACCGGGGAGCTGTTTTTT. It translates to CASSEVRGNTGELFF.

Worth noting for this clone: The sample has other DNA sequences that encode this CDR3 too. The chain joins TRBV6-5 to TRBJ1-1, with D perhaps TRBD1 (5 bases). The germline CDR1 and CDR2 sequences are MNHEY and SVGAGI. This CDR3 has 14 amino acids. The V end lost 5 bases, the J end lost 1 base, and 11 bases lay between the germline ends. CDR3 bases: TGTGCCAGCAGTGCAAGGGGAGGGAACACTGAAGCTTTCTTT. Its translation is CASSARGGNTEAFF.

The genes are TRBV10-3 and TRBJ1-5, with 8 bases that match TRBD1. Unmatched junction bases numbered 8, after V lost 3 bases and J lost 4 bases. The CDR3 length is 16 residues. From germline, CDR1 is ENHRY and CDR2 SYGVKD. The CDR3 DNA reads TGTGCCATCAGTGATGCCAGGGGGCGATCGAATCAGCCCCAGCATTTT. This gives the protein CAISDARGRSNQPQHF.

The chain has TRBV25-1 and TRBJ2-5; the D gene is possibly TRBD2 (6 bases). The germline gives CDR1 MGHDK, CDR2 SYGVNS. Trimming took 2 bases from V and 6 from J, leaving 10 bases between them. CDR3 length: 13 amino acids. As DNA, the CDR3 is TGTGCCAGCAGTGAAGGGGGGTACCAGACCCAGTACTTC. This sequence encodes CASSEGGYQTQYF.

The V gene is TRBV4-1, the J gene TRBJ2-7, with D hard to call. V was trimmed by 2 bases and J by 2 bases, leaving 13 bases between them. The CDR3 totals 15 residues. Germline CDR1 is MGHRA and CDR2 is YSYEKL. DNA for the CDR3: TGCGCCAGCAGCCAATCCTACCCCACCGCCTACGAGCAGTACTTC. Encoded protein: CASSQSYPTAYEQYF.

The chain combines TRBV19 with TRBJ2-7, with TRBD2 as a possible D gene (7 bases). V lost 9 bases, J lost 2 bases, and 17 bases lay in between. There are 14 residues in the CDR3. Per the germline V gene, CDR1 is LNHDA and CDR2 is SQIVND (reference sequence). This chain's CDR3 is CASRGGVSPYEQYF. The CDR3 DNA reads as TGTGCCAGCCGAGGGGGGGTCTCCCCCTACGAGCAGTACTTC.

This CDR3 is CATSRSEVIREQYF. As DNA, the CDR3 is TGTGCCACCAGCAGATCTGAGGTCATAAGAGAGCAGTACTTC. This chain connects TRBV15 to TRBJ2-7; D remains unclear. The CDR3 has 14 amino acids. Germline V lookup: CDR1 LNHNV, CDR2 YYDKDF (reference sequence). Between the trimmed V and J ends, which lost 2 bases and 7 bases, there was a span of 15 bases. Supplemented by reference TRBV15 and TRBJ2-7, the full variable domain reads DAMVIQNPRYQVTQFGKPVTLSCSQTLNHNVMYWYQQKSSQAPKLLFHYYDKDFNNEADTPDNFQSRRPNTSFCFLDIRSPGLGDTAMYLCATSRSEVIREQYFGPGTRLTVT.